Sequencing of this TCR beta chain was carried out in a study of CD8 T cells in ankylosing spondylitis. Comments on this clonotype: The antigen is unknown.

A single record per CDR3 protein comes from TCRdb applying MiXCR to the 5' RACE reads. The table lists 350,000 to 400,000 distinct CDR3 sequences, 20% of them singletons, with roughly 14% in the top ten. Study-wide results and limits: A TCR beta motif of fewer than ten highly homologous variants seemed to mark ankylosing spondylitis blood. Clones tied to disease were said to be significantly enriched in matched ankylosing spondylitis synovial fluid. The disease-linked clones had a CD8+ phenotype and low blood frequencies.

This sequence originates from a male donor with ankylosing spondylitis or in good health (not recorded which). The sample consisted of blood, either unsorted or a sorted T cell fraction (not recorded which).

CDR3 DNA: TGTGCCACCAACTCCGCTAGCGGGGGGTCCGGGGAGCTGTTTTTT. Translated, it gives CATNSASGGSGELFF. The chain employs TRBV15 and TRBJ2-2, with 11 bases aligning to TRBD2. The CDR3 is 15 amino acids. CDR1 is LNHNV and CDR2 is YYDKDF in the germline V gene (reference sequence). Trimming cost V 7 bases and J 6 bases; bases outside gene matches: 7.